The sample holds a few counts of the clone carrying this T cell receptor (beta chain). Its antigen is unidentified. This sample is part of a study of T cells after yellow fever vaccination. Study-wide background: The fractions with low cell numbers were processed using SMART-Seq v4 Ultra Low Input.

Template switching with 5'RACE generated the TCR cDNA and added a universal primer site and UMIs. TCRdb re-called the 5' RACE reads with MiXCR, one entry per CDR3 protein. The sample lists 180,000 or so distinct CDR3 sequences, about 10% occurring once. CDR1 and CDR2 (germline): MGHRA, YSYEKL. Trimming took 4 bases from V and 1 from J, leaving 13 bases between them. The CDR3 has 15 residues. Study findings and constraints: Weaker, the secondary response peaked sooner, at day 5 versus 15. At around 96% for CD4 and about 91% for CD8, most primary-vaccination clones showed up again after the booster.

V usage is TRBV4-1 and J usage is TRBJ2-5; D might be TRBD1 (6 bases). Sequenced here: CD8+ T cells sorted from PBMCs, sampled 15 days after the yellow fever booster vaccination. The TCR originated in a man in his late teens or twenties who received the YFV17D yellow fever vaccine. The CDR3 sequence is CASSPGDTSQETQYF. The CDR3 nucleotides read TGCGCCAGCAGCCCCGGGGACACGTCCCAAGAGACCCAGTACTTC.